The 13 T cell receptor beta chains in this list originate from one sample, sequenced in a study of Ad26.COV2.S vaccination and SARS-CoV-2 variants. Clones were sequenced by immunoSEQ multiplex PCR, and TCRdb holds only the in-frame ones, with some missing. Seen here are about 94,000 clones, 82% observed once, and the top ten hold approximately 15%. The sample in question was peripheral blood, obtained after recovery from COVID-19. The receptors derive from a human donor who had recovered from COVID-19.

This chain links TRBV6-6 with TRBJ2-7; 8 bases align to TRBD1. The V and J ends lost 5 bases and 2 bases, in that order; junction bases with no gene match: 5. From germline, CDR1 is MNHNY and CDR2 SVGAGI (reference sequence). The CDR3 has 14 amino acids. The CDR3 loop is CASSQDRVAYEQYF. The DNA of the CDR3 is TGTGCCAGCAGTCAGGACAGGGTCGCCTACGAGCAGTACTTC.

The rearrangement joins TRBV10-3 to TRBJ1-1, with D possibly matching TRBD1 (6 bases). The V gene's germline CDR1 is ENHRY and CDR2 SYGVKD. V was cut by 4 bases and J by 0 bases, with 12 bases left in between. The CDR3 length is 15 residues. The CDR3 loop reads CAISGGGRMNTEAFF. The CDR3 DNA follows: TGTGCCATCAGTGGGGGGGGCCGGATGAACACTGAAGCTTTCTTT.

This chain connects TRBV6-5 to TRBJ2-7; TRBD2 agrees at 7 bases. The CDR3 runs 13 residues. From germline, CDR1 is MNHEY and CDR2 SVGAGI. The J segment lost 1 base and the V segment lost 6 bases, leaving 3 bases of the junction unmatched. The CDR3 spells CASRPGLSYEQYF. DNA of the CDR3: TGTGCCAGCAGACCGGGACTATCCTACGAGCAGTACTTC.

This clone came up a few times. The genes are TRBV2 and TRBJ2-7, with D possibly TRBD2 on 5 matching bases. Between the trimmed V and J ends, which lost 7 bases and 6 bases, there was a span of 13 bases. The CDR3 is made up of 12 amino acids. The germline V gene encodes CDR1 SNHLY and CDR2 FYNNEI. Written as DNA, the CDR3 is TGTGCCAGCATTTGGTTTGCGGGCGAGCAGTACTTC. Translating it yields CASIWFAGEQYF.

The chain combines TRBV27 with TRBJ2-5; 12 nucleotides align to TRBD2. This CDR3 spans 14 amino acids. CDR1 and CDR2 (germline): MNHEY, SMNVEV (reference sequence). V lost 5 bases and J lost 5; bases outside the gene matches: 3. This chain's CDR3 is CASSPGLAGETQYF. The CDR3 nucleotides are TGTGCCAGCAGTCCGGGACTAGCGGGTGAGACCCAGTACTTC.

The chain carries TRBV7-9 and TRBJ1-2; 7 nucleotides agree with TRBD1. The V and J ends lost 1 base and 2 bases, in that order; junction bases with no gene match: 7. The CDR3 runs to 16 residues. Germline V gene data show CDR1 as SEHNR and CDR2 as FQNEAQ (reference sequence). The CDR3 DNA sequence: TGTGCCAGCAGCTTAGGGGGCAGGGGGGCAAACTATGGCTACACCTTC. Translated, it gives CASSLGGRGANYGYTF. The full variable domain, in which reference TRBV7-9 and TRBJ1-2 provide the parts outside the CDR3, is DTGVSQNPRHKITKRGQNVTFRCDPISEHNRLYWYRQTLGQGPEFLTYFQNEAQLEKSRLLSDRFSAERPKGSFSTLEIQRTEQGDSAMYLCASSLGGRGANYGYTFGSGTRLTVV.

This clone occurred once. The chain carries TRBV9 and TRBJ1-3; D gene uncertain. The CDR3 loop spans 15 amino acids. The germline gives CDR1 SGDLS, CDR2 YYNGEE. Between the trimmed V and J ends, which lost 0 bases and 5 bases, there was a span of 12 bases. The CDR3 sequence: CASSVEGGSRNTIYF. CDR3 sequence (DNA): TGTGCCAGCAGCGTAGAGGGAGGGTCAAGAAACACCATATATTTT. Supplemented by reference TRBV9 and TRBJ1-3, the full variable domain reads DSGVTQTPKHLITATGQRVTLRCSPRSGDLSVYWYQQSLDQGLQFLIQYYNGEERAKGNILERFSAQQFPDLHSELNLSSLELGDSALYFCASSVEGGSRNTIYFGEGSWLTVV.

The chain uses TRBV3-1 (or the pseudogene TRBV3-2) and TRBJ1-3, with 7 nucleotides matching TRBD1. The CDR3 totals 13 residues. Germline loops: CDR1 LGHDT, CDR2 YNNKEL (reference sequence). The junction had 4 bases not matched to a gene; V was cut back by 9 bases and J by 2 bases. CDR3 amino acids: CASGDRAGNTIYF. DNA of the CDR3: TGTGCCAGTGGAGACAGGGCTGGAAACACCATATATTTT.

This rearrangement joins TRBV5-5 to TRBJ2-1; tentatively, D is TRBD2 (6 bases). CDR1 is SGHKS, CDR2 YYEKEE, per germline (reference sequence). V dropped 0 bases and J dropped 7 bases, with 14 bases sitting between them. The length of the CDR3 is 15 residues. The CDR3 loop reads CASSLVGGSKNEQFF. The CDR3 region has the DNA TGTGCCAGCAGCTTGGTAGGAGGGAGTAAAAATGAGCAGTTCTTC.

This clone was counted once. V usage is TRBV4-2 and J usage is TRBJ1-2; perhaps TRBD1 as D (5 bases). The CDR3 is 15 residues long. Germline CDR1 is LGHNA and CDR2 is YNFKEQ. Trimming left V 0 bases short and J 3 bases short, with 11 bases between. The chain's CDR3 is CASSQDFREDYGYTF. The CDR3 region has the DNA TGTGCCAGCAGCCAAGACTTCAGGGAAGACTATGGCTACACCTTC.

CDR3 sequence: CASSQGPGGAQFF. Here the CDR3 DNA reads TGTGCCAGCAGCCAAGGACCGGGAGGGGCGCAGTTCTTC. The J gene is TRBJ2-1, the V gene TRBV16; 8 bases fit TRBD2. Germline-derived CDR1 and CDR2 are KGHSY and FQNENV. The CDR3 is 13 amino acids. The V segment lost 2 bases and the J segment 12 bases; nucleotides outside the gene matches: 6.

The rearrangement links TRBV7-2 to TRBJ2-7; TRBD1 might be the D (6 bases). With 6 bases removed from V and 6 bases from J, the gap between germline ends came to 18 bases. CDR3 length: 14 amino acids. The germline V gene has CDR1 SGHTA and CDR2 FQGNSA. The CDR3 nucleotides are TGTGCCAGCAGTCGAAACAGGGATCTCGGCGAGCAGTACTTC. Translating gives CASSRNRDLGEQYF.

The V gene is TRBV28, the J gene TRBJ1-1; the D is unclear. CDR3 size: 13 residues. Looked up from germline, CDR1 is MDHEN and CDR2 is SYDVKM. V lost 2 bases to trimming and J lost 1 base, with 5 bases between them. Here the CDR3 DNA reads TGTGCCAGCAGTTTAGTGGGGAACACTGAAGCTTTCTTT. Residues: CASSLVGNTEAFF. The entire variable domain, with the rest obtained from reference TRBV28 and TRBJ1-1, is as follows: DVKVTQSSRYLVKRTGEKVFLECVQDMDHENMFWYRQDPGLGLRLIYFSYDVKMKEKGDIPEGYSVSREKKERFSLILESASTNQTSMYLCASSLVGNTEAFFGQGTRLTVV.